A single sample is the source of the 20 T cell receptor beta chains below, sequenced in a study of blood T cell repertoires in COVID-19. Only in-frame clones appear in the TCRdb table, and some are missing; sequencing was by immunoSEQ multiplex PCR. The data hold approximately 70,000 clones, with 80% to 85% observed a single time. Sequencing input: peripheral blood. These receptors were collected from a woman aged 60-75 years with acute or convalescent COVID-19.

This chain links TRBV5-1 with TRBJ1-1; 9 bases match TRBD1. Germline CDR1 and CDR2: SGHRS and YFSETQ. The ends lost 2 bases at V and 3 bases at J; junction bases unmatched: 2. This CDR3 is built from 14 residues. CDR3 nucleotide sequence: TGCGCCAGCAGCTTACAGGGGGCGGACACTGAAGCTTTCTTT. Protein sequence: CASSLQGADTEAFF.

The rearrangement links TRBV27 to TRBJ1-6; 8 nucleotides align to TRBD1. The CDR3 extends over 15 amino acids. Germline V gives CDR1 MNHEY, CDR2 SMNVEV (reference sequence). Trimming at V came to 8 bases and at J to 2 bases, leaving 5 bases not matched to a gene. The CDR3 DNA reads TGTGCCAGCTCCGACAGGGGCACCTATAATTCACCCCTCCACTTT. Amino acid sequence: CASSDRGTYNSPLHF.

V gene TRBV19 combines with J gene TRBJ2-3; tentative D call: TRBD1 (5 bases). The CDR3 consists of 13 residues. Deletions cut 7 bases from V and 3 bases from J, with 11 bases between. Germline loops: CDR1 LNHDA, CDR2 SQIVND (reference sequence). The chain's CDR3 is CASKRQQTDTQYF. CDR3 in DNA: TGTGCCAGTAAGCGACAGCAGACAGATACGCAGTATTTT.

J is TRBJ2-2 and V is TRBV28; D gene unclear. The ends were cut back, 3 bases at V and 2 bases at J, with 7 bases in the middle. The CDR3 length is 14 residues. In germline, CDR1 is MDHEN, CDR2 SYDVKM. The CDR3 DNA is TGTGCCAGCAGTTTTACAAGTAACACCGGGGAGCTGTTTTTT. This sequence encodes CASSFTSNTGELFF.

J is TRBJ1-4 and V is TRBV9, with a tentative D call TRBD1 (5 bases). CDR3 length: 15 residues. Germline values: CDR1 SGDLS, CDR2 YYNGEE. V gave up 0 bases and J gave up 5 bases, with 11 bases separating them. This chain's CDR3 is CASSVAGGSNEKLFF. Here the CDR3 DNA reads TGTGCCAGCAGCGTAGCGGGGGGATCGAATGAAAAACTGTTTTTT.

This clone was picked up one time. V is TRBV4-1 and J is TRBJ2-7; D gene ambiguous. The germline CDR1 and CDR2 sequences are MGHRA and YSYEKL. With 0 bases removed from V and 5 bases from J, the gap between germline ends came to 8 bases. This CDR3 comprises 13 residues. CDR3 loop: CASSQEGSHEQYF. Here the CDR3 DNA reads TGCGCCAGCAGCCAAGAGGGCAGCCACGAGCAGTACTTC.

The chain uses TRBV12-3 or TRBV12-4 and TRBJ2-2; no clear D gene. V lost 6 bases and J 8 bases, leaving 10 bases between the germline ends. The CDR3 spans 12 residues. The CDR3 DNA sequence: TGTGCCAGCAGGGCAAATTGGGGGGAGCTGTTTTTT. Its translation: CASRANWGELFF.

On this clone: This sample includes further DNA sequences coding for the same CDR3. J is TRBJ1-1 and V is TRBV5-1; D not certain. This CDR3 region has 14 residues. V lost 0 bases and J 1 base, leaving 7 bases between the germline ends. Germline CDR1 is SGHRS and CDR2 is YFSETQ. For the CDR3, the DNA is TGCGCCAGCAGCTTGGTATCGGGGAACACTGAAGCTTTCTTT. Amino acid sequence: CASSLVSGNTEAFF.

The gene calls are TRBV11-1 and TRBJ2-5; 10 bases are a match to TRBD2. The CDR3 sequence is 16 residues long. Germline trimming cut 0 bases from V and 4 bases from J; bases unmatched to any gene: 5. The germline gives CDR1 SGHAT, CDR2 FQDESV (reference sequence). DNA for the CDR3: TGTGCCAGCAGCTTAGCTAGCGGGGGGCCAGGAGAGACCCAGTACTTC. Its translation is CASSLASGGPGETQYF.

This chain uses TRBV7-9 with TRBJ1-5; weak D call: TRBD1 (6 bases). V lost 5 bases and J 6 bases, leaving 23 bases between the germline ends. The CDR3 consists of 17 residues. Germline V CDR1 and CDR2: SEHNR, FQNEAQ (reference sequence). In nucleotides, the CDR3 is TGTGCCAGCAGCCCGGGGGGCGGAACAGGGAGAAGTCAGCCCCAGCATTTT. Protein product: CASSPGGGTGRSQPQHF. The variable domain in full, completed from reference TRBV7-9 and TRBJ1-5, reads DTGVSQNPRHKITKRGQNVTFRCDPISEHNRLYWYRQTLGQGPEFLTYFQNEAQLEKSRLLSDRFSAERPKGSFSTLEIQRTEQGDSAMYLCASSPGGGTGRSQPQHFGDGTRLSIL.

The chain uses TRBV3-1 (or the pseudogene TRBV3-2) and TRBJ1-1; 11 bases are shared with TRBD1. Per germline, CDR1 LGHDT and CDR2 YNNKEL (reference sequence). V lost 3 bases and J lost 10; bases outside the gene matches: 7. The CDR3 totals 14 residues. The CDR3 DNA reads TGTGCCAGCAGCCACGGTCTGGGGACAGGGGGAGCTTTCTTT. Translated: CASSHGLGTGGAFF.

This chain connects TRBV3-1 (or the pseudogene TRBV3-2) to TRBJ2-6; maybe TRBD2 (6 bases). Germline CDR1 LGHDT, CDR2 YNNKEL (reference sequence). This CDR3 region has 17 residues. Trimming left V 1 base short and J 4 bases short, with 14 bases between. The CDR3 DNA is TGTGCCAGCAGCCAAGCAACGGGGCTAGCGGGGGCCAACGTCCTGACTTTC. It yields the protein CASSQATGLAGANVLTF.

V usage is TRBV9 and J usage is TRBJ1-4, with 7 bases that match TRBD1. V lost 3 bases and J lost 10; bases outside the gene matches: 9. Germline V gene lookup returns CDR1 SGDLS and CDR2 YYNGEE. The CDR3 consists of 14 residues. CDR3 sequence (DNA): TGTGCCAGCAGCGCCCAGGGGGGGACTAGAAAACTGTTTTTT. This translates into CASSAQGGTRKLFF. The complete variable domain, with remaining parts taken from reference TRBV9 and TRBJ1-4, reads DSGVTQTPKHLITATGQRVTLRCSPRSGDLSVYWYQQSLDQGLQFLIQYYNGEERAKGNILERFSAQQFPDLHSELNLSSLELGDSALYFCASSAQGGTRKLFFGSGTQLSVL.

This clone was found a few times. The genes are TRBV11-2 and TRBJ2-2, with TRBD2 as a possible D gene (6 bases). The CDR3 runs to 14 residues. The ends were cut back, 4 bases at V and 5 bases at J, with 11 bases in the middle. Germline-derived CDR1 and CDR2 are SGHAT and FQNNGV. The CDR3 coding sequence is TGTGCCAGCAGCTCCGTCCGGGGGACCGGGGAGCTGTTTTTT. Its protein is CASSSVRGTGELFF.

The chain carries TRBV9 and TRBJ1-4; D unresolved. Trimming shortened V by 3 bases and J by 0 bases, and 12 bases separated the two germline ends. Germline lookup yields CDR1 SGDLS and CDR2 YYNGEE. CDR3 size: 16 residues. CDR3 region: CASSASYSTTNEKLFF. The CDR3 DNA is TGTGCCAGCAGCGCGAGTTACAGTACAACTAATGAAAAACTGTTTTTT.

This sequence joins TRBV5-1 and TRBJ2-1; 8 bases align to TRBD2. V dropped 5 bases and J dropped 9; count of bases not matched to a gene: 13. Looked up from germline, CDR1 is SGHRS and CDR2 is YFSETQ. The CDR3 is 15 amino acids. The CDR3 protein is CASSKVARGGGEQFF. CDR3 DNA sequence: TGCGCCAGCAGTAAGGTGGCACGGGGGGGAGGTGAGCAGTTCTTC. Together with reference TRBV5-1 and TRBJ2-1, the CDR3 gives the full variable domain: KAGVTQTPRYLIKTRGQQVTLSCSPISGHRSVSWYQQTPGQGLQFLFEYFSETQRNKGNFPGRFSGRQFSNSRSEMNVSTLELGDSALYLCASSKVARGGGEQFFGPGTRLTVL.

The rearrangement uses TRBV11-2 and TRBJ2-1; TRBD1 is a possible D gene (5 bases). Germline V gene sequence: CDR1 SGHAT, CDR2 FQNNGV. This CDR3 is 15 amino acids long. V was cut by 5 bases and J by 2 bases, with 13 bases left in between. The CDR3 is CASSPRAGTYNEQFF. CDR3 bases: TGTGCCAGCAGCCCCAGGGCTGGAACCTACAATGAGCAGTTCTTC.

This clone was counted once. The chain is built from TRBV24-1 and TRBJ2-1, with D tentatively TRBD1 (5 bases). The CDR3 extends over 15 amino acids. The V gene's germline CDR1 is KGHDR and CDR2 SFDVKD. V lost 3 bases to trimming and J lost 0 bases, with 8 bases between them. The CDR3 DNA reads as TGTGCCACCAGTGATCCCCAGGGCTCCTACAATGAGCAGTTCTTC. Its translation is CATSDPQGSYNEQFF.

The chain has TRBV29-1 and TRBJ1-4, with 7 bases aligning to TRBD1. The CDR3 contains 13 residues. V was clipped by 7 bases and J by 5 bases; unmatched bases: 7. CDR1 and CDR2 from the germline V gene are SQVTM and ANQGSEA. CDR3 in DNA: TGCAGCGCCCACCAGGGGGTCAATGAAAAACTGTTTTTT. Amino acids: CSAHQGVNEKLFF. The full variable domain, its missing parts supplied by reference TRBV29-1 and TRBJ1-4, is SAVISQKPSRDICQRGTSLTIQCQVDSQVTMMFWYRQQPGQSLTLIATANQGSEATYESGFVIDKFPISRPNLTFSTLTVSNMSPEDSSIYLCSAHQGVNEKLFFGSGTQLSVL.

This rearrangement joins TRBV9 to TRBJ2-2; TRBD2 might be the D (5 bases). The germline V and J ends were trimmed by 3 bases and 3 bases, with 9 bases remaining between them. The germline V gene has CDR1 SGDLS and CDR2 YYNGEE. The length of the CDR3 is 14 residues. CDR3 sequence: CASSGPGDTGELFF. The CDR3 DNA reads TGTGCCAGCAGCGGGCCCGGGGACACCGGGGAGCTGTTTTTT.